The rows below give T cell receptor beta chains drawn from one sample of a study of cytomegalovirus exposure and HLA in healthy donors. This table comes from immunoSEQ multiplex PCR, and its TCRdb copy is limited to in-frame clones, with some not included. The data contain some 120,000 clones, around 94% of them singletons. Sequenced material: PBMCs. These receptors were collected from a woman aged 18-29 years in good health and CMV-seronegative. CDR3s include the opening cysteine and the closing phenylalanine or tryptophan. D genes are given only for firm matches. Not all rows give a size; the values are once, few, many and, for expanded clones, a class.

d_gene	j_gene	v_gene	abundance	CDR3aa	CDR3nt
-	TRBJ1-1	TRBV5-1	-	CASSMYPRLDSEAFF	TGCGCCAGCAGTATGTATCCCCGCTTGGACTCTGAAGCTTTCTTT
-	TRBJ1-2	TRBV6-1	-	CASEVGANYGYTF	TGTGCCAGCGAAGTGGGAGCTAACTATGGCTACACCTTC
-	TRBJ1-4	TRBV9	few	CASSVGPQGKEKLFF	TGTGCCAGCAGCGTAGGTCCCCAGGGTAAAGAAAAACTGTTTTTT
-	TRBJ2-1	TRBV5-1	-	CASSLGKLYNEQFF	TGCGCCAGCAGCTTGGGTAAGCTCTACAATGAGCAGTTCTTC
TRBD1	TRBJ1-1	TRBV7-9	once	CASSPRPLDRANTEAFF	TGTGCCAGCAGCCCTCGACCTCTCGACAGGGCGAACACTGAAGCTTTCTTT
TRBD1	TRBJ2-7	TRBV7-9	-	CASQGQGYEQYF	TGTGCCAGCCAGGGACAGGGGTACGAGCAGTACTTC
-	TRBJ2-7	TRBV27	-	CASSLSPGASSYEQYF	TGTGCCAGCAGTTTATCGCCAGGGGCCTCCAGCTACGAGCAGTACTTC
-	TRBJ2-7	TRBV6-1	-	CASSEWLTGTPSYEQYF	TGTGCCAGCAGTGAATGGCTTACAGGGACCCCCTCTTACGAGCAGTACTTC
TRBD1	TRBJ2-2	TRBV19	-	CASSTGQGGTGELFF	TGTGCCAGTAGTACCGGACAGGGGGGCACCGGGGAGCTGTTTTTT
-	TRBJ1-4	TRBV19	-	CASMRGGATNEKLFF	TGTGCCAGTATGCGGGGCGGGGCAACTAATGAAAAACTGTTTTTT
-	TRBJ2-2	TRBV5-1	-	CASSLESQRVHTGELFF	TGCGCCAGCAGCTTGGAGAGCCAGCGGGTACACACCGGGGAGCTGTTTTTT
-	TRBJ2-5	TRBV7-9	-	CASSRSAGTQYF	TGTGCCAGCAGCCGTAGCGCGGGGACCCAGTACTTC
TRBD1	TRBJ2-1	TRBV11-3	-	CASSLQGTGHNEQFF	TGTGCCAGCAGCTTACAGGGGACAGGGCACAATGAGCAGTTCTTC
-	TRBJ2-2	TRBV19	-	CASSTRLASIYAGELFF	TGTGCCAGTAGTACCCGATTAGCGAGTATATACGCCGGGGAGCTGTTTTTT
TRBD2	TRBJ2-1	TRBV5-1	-	CASSIVRGTSGRFDNEQFF	TGCGCCAGCAGCATCGTTCGAGGGACTAGCGGGAGGTTCGACAATGAGCAGTTCTTC
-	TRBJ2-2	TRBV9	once	CASSGTSNAGELFF	TGTGCCAGCAGCGGTACTAGTAACGCCGGGGAGCTGTTTTTT
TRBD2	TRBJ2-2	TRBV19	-	CASKAGLGSAGELFF	TGTGCCAGTAAGGCGGGACTAGGCTCCGCCGGGGAGCTGTTTTTT
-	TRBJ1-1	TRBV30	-	CAWSGSGYEAFF	TGTGCCTGGAGTGGCTCGGGATATGAAGCTTTCTTT
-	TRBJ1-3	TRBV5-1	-	CASSEGGYSGNTIYF	TGCGCCAGCAGTGAGGGCGGCTACTCTGGAAACACCATATATTTT
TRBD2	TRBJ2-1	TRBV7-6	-	CASSSGSGGPYNEQFF	TGTGCCAGCAGCTCCGGTAGCGGGGGCCCATACAATGAGCAGTTCTTC
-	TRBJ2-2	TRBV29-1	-	CSVRRGGAGELFF	TGCAGCGTCCGAAGAGGCGGGGCCGGGGAGCTGTTTTTT
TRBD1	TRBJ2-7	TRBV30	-	CAWSAGQGVDEQYF	TGTGCCTGGAGTGCGGGACAGGGTGTCGACGAGCAGTACTTC
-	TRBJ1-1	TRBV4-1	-	CASSQDPGLAFF	TGCGCCAGCAGCCAAGATCCAGGGTTGGCTTTCTTT
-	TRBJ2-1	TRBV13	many	CASSPTLNTSGVSSYNEQFF	TGTGCCAGCAGCCCAACCCTAAACACGTCGGGGGTCAGCTCCTACAATGAGCAGTTCTTC
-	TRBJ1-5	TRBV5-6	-	CASSLAQGNQPQHF	TGTGCCAGCAGCTTGGCGCAGGGCAATCAGCCCCAGCATTTT
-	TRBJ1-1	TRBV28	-	CASSLGQGWAEAFF	TGTGCCAGCAGTTTGGGGCAGGGTTGGGCTGAAGCTTTCTTT
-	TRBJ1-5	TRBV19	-	CASTSRGNQPQHF	TGTGCCAGCACGTCACGGGGAAATCAGCCCCAGCATTTT
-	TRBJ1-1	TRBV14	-	CASSQVRDSEAFF	TGTGCCAGCAGCCAAGTCCGCGACAGTGAAGCTTTCTTT
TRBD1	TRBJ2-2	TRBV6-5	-	CASRPGQGAVGELFF	TGTGCCAGCCGGCCGGGACAGGGGGCGGTCGGGGAGCTGTTTTTT
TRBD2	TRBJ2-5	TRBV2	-	CASSWTSGAGETQYF	TGTGCCAGCAGTTGGACTAGCGGGGCGGGCGAGACCCAGTACTTC
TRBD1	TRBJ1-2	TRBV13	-	CASSLGATGWYGYTF	TGTGCCAGCAGCTTAGGGGCGACAGGGTGGTATGGCTACACCTTC
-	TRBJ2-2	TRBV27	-	CASSFPGSGELFF	TGTGCCAGCAGTTTCCCCGGGTCCGGGGAGCTGTTTTTT
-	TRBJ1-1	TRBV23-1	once	CASSQFSTVANTEAFF	TGCGCCAGCAGTCAATTCTCGACAGTTGCGAACACTGAAGCTTTCTTT
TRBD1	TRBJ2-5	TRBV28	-	CASQRGTGGLETQYF	TGTGCCAGCCAAAGAGGGACAGGGGGATTGGAGACCCAGTACTTC
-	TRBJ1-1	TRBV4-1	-	CASSQGQTPEAFF	TGCGCCAGCAGCCAAGGACAAACCCCTGAAGCTTTCTTT
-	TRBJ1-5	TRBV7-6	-	CASSLDGERNQPQHF	TGTGCCAGCAGCTTAGATGGTGAGCGGAATCAGCCCCAGCATTTT
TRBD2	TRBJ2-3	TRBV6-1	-	CAARGGGAGTDTQYF	TGTGCCGCCCGAGGCGGGGGGGCCGGCACAGATACGCAGTATTTT
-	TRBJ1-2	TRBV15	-	CATSRPISKPRTEDGYTF	TGTGCCACCAGCAGACCTATCTCAAAACCTCGGACAGAAGATGGCTACACCTTC
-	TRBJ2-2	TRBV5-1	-	CASSPGTHGTGELFF	TGCGCCAGCAGCCCCGGGACACACGGAACCGGGGAGCTGTTTTTT
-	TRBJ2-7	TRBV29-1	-	CSVEVDSSYEQYF	TGCAGCGTAGAGGTGGACAGCTCCTACGAGCAGTACTTC
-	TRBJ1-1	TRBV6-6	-	CASSYLGQEAFF	TGTGCCAGCAGTTACCTTGGACAGGAAGCTTTCTTT
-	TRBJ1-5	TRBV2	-	CASTDSVNQPQHF	TGTGCCAGCACCGACTCGGTGAATCAGCCCCAGCATTTT
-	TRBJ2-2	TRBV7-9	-	CASSLQGTGELFF	TGTGCCAGCAGCTTACAGGGAACCGGGGAGCTGTTTTTT
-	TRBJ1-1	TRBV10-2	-	CASSESGGTEAFF	TGCGCCAGCAGTGAGTCGGGGGGCACTGAAGCTTTCTTT
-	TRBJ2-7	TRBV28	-	CASSLTRNRAFGYEQYF	TGTGCCAGCAGTTTAACTAGGAACAGGGCGTTCGGCTACGAGCAGTACTTC